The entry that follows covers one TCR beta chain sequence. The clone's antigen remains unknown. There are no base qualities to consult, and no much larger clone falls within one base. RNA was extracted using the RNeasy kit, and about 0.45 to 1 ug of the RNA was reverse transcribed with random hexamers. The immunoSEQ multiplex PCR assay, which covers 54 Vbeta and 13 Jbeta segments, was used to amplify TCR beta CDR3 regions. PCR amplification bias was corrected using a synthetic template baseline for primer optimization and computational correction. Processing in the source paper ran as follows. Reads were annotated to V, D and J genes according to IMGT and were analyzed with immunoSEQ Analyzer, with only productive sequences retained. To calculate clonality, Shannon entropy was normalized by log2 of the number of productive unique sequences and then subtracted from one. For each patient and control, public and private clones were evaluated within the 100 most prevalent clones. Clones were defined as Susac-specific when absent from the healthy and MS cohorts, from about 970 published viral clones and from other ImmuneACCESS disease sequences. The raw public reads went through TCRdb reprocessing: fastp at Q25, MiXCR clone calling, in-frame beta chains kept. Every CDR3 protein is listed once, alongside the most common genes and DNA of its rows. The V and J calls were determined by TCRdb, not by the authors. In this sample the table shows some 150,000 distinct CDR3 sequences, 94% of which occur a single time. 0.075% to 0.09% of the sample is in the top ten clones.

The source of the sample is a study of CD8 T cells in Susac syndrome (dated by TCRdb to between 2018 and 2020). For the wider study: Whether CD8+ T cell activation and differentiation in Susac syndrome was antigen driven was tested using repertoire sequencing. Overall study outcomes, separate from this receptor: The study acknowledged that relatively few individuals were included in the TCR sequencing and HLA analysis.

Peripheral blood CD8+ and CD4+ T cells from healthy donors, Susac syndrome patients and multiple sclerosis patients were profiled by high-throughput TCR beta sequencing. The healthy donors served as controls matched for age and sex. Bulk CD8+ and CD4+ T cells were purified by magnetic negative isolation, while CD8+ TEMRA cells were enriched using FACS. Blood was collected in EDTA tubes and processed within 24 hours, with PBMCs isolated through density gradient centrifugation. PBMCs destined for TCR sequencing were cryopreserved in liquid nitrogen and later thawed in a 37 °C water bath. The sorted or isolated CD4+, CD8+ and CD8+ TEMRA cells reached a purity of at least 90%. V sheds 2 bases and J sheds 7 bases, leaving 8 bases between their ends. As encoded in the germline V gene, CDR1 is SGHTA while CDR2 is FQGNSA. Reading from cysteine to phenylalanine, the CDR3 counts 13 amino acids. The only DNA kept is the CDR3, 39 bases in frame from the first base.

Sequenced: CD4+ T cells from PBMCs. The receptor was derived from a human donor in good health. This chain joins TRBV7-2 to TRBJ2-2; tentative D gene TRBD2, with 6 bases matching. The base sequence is TGTGCCAGCAGCTTAATGACTAGCGGGGAGCTGTTTTTT. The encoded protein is CASSLMTSGELFF.